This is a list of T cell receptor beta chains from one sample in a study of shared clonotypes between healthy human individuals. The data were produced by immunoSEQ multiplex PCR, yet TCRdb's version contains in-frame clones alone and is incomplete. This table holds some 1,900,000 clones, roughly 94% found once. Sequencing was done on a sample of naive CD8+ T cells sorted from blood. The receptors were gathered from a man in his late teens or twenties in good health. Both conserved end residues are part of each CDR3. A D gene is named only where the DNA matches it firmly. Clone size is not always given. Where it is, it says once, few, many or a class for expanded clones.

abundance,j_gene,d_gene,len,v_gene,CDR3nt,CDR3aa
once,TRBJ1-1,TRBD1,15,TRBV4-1,TGCGCCAGCAGCCACCCAGGGGACAGCCGGACTGAAGCTTTCTTT,CASSHPGDSRTEAFF
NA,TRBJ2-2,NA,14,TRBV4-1,TGCGCCAGCAGCCAAGGGGGGACTCTCGGGGAGCTGTTTTTT,CASSQGGTLGELFF
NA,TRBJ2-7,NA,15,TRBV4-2,TGTGCCAGCAGCCAAGATTGGGGGTCCTCCTACGAGCAGTACTTC,CASSQDWGSSYEQYF
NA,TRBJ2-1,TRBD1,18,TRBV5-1,TGCGCCAGCAGCACTGCCTATTCGGACAGGCCGGAGGACAATGAGCAGTTCTTC,CASSTAYSDRPEDNEQFF
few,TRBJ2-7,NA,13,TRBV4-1,TGCGCCAGCAGCCAATCAAAGCTTTACGAGCAGTACTTC,CASSQSKLYEQYF
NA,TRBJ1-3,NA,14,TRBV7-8,TGTGCCAGCAGCTCTCCGGGGAGTGGAAACACCATATATTTT,CASSSPGSGNTIYF
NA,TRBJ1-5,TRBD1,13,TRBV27,TGTGCCAGCAGTTTTGGGACAGCCCAGCCCCAGCATTTT,CASSFGTAQPQHF
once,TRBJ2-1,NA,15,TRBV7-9,TGTGCCAGCAGCTGGGGGCTAGCGGAGAGGAATGAGCAGTTCTTC,CASSWGLAERNEQFF
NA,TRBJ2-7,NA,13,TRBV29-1,TGCAGCGGGAGCCAGGGGTTCGGGGACGAGCAGTACTTC,CSGSQGFGDEQYF
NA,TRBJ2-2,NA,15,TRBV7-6,TGTGCCAGCAGCCCTCACCAGATAATCTCCGGGGAGCTGTTTTTT,CASSPHQIISGELFF
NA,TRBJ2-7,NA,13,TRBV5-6,TGTGCCAGCAGCCAGGATTCCGATGGCGAGCAGTACTTC,CASSQDSDGEQYF
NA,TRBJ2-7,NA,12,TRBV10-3,TGTGCCATCAGTGAATATCAGTACGAGCAGTACTTC,CAISEYQYEQYF
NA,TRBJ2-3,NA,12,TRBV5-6,TGTGCCAGCAGCTGGACCGATGATACGCAGTATTTT,CASSWTDDTQYF
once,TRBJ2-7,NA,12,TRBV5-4,TGTGCCAGCAGCCTAAGTTCCTACGAGCAGTACTTC,CASSLSSYEQYF
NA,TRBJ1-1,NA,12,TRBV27,TGTGCCAGCTCGGACCTAGGCACTGAAGCTTTCTTT,CASSDLGTEAFF
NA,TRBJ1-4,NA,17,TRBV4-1,TGCGCCAGCAGCCAAGTAGGAGGGTTCCCAACTAATGAAAAACTGTTTTTT,CASSQVGGFPTNEKLFF
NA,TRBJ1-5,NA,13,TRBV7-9,TGTGCCAGCGGAAGTGCACAGGATCAGCCCCAGCATTTT,CASGSAQDQPQHF
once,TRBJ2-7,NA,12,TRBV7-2,TGTGCCAGCAGCTTAGACAGAACCCGGCAGTACTTC,CASSLDRTRQYF
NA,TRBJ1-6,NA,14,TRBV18,TGTGCCAGCTCACCGCCCTCCGGAGGTTCACCCCTCCACTTT,CASSPPSGGSPLHF
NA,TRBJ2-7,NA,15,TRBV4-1,TGCGCCAGCAGCCAAGAGACCGGTCTGACCTACGAGCAGTACTTC,CASSQETGLTYEQYF
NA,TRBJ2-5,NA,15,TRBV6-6,TGTGCCAGCATCTTATTCGAGGGAAGAGTAGAGACCCAGTACTTC,CASILFEGRVETQYF
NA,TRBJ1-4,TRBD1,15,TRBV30,TGTGCCTGGAGTGACCAGGGGGGGTTGAATGAAAAACTGTTTTTT,CAWSDQGGLNEKLFF
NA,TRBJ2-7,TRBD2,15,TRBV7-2,TGTGCCAGCAGCTTATCCGGGGGGACCGTTTACGAGCAGTACTTC,CASSLSGGTVYEQYF
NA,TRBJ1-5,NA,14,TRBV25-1,TGTGCCAGCGGGCCGGGATCTAGCAATCAGCCCCAGCATTTT,CASGPGSSNQPQHF
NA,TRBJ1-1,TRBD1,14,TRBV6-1,TGTGCCAGCATTTGGGGGACAGGGGGAACTGAAGCTTTCTTT,CASIWGTGGTEAFF
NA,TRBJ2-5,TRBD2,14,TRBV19,TGTGCCAGTAGTATGGGACTACCTCACCAGACCCAGTACTTC,CASSMGLPHQTQYF
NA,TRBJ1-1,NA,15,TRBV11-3,TGTGCCAGCAGGCCTACCCACAGGTTAGACACTGAAGCTTTCTTT,CASRPTHRLDTEAFF
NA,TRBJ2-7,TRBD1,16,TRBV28,TGTGCCAGCAGTCCGATCGGGACAGGGGGCGTGGACGAGCAGTACTTC,CASSPIGTGGVDEQYF
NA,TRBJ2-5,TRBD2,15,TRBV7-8,TGTGCCAGCAGTTACCGACTAGCGGCGCAAGAGACCCAGTACTTC,CASSYRLAAQETQYF
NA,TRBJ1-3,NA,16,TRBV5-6,TGTGCCAGCAGCTTGGCCGGTCAGCCCTCTGGAAACACCATATATTTT,CASSLAGQPSGNTIYF
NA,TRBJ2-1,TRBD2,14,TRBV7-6,TGTGCCAGCAGCGTAGCGGGGATTTACAATGAGCAGTTCTTC,CASSVAGIYNEQFF
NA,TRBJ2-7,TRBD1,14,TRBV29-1,TGCAGCGTTGGTTCGGGACAGGGGCCCTACGAGCAGTACTTC,CSVGSGQGPYEQYF
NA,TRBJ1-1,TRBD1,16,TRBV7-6,TGTGCCAGCAGCGGGACAGGGGGTCTTGGGAACACTGAAGCTTTCTTT,CASSGTGGLGNTEAFF
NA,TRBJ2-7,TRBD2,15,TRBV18,TGTGCCAGCTCACTTCCGGCTAGCGGCTCCTACGAGCAGTACTTC,CASSLPASGSYEQYF
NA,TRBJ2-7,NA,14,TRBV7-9,TGTGCCAGCAGCCCCGTTTTTTGGGGTGGCGAGCAGTACTTC,CASSPVFWGGEQYF
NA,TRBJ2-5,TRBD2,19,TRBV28,TGTGCCAGCAGTCCGCGCAATAGCGGGGGTACCGGGGTTTTAGAGACCCAGTACTTC,CASSPRNSGGTGVLETQYF
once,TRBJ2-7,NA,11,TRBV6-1,TGTGCCAGCAGTGTGGGGTACGAGCAGTACTTC,CASSVGYEQYF